This TCR beta chain was recovered during a study of patients and donors after allogeneic stem cell transplantation. One entry per CDR3 protein results from TCRdb running MiXCR on the RT-PCR reads. Seen here are roughly 960,000 distinct CDR3 sequences, under 20% observed once, and the top ten hold roughly 6%. Germline CDR1 reads MDHEN; CDR2 reads SYDVKM. The V end lost 7 bases, the J end lost 4 bases, and 12 bases lay between the germline ends. The CDR3 has 13 residues. This chain joins TRBV28 and TRBJ2-3; no reliable D call. The receptor comes from a human donor who was either an allogeneic HSCT recipient or a stem cell or donor lymphocyte infusion donor (not recorded which). It is not recorded whose cells these are; they may come from a transplant donor. Material for sequencing was blood, either unsorted or a sorted T cell fraction (not recorded which). The DNA of the CDR3 is TGTGCCAGCAACATTTATGCGGCAGATACGCAGTATTTT. It is translated as CASNIYAADTQYF.